These T cell receptor beta chains were read from a single sample in a study of T cells after yellow fever vaccination. In TCRdb, the 5' RACE reads were re-called with MiXCR into one record per CDR3 protein. The sample records 100,000 to 150,000 distinct CDR3 sequences, under 8% being singletons. The specimen was CD4+ T cells sorted from PBMCs, collected approximately 11 days after the first yellow fever vaccination. These receptors were obtained from a man younger than 35 who received the YFV17D yellow fever vaccine. Both conserved end residues are part of each CDR3. Fields, in order: D gene, J gene, V gene, clone size, CDR3 DNA, CDR3 protein. D genes are given only for firm matches. Only some rows state a clone size, as once, few, many or a class for expanded clones.

D gene: TRBD2
J gene: TRBJ2-5
V gene: TRBV11-1
clone size: many
CDR3 DNA: TGTGCCAGCAGCCAGGCCAGCGGGGGGGCCCAGTACCAAGAGACCCAGTACTTC
CDR3 protein: CASSQASGGAQYQETQYF

D gene: NA
J gene: TRBJ1-2
V gene: TRBV7-9
clone size: NA
CDR3 DNA: TGTGCCAGCACCTCTAGGGCCTGGGGGCTTAACTATGGCTACACCTTC
CDR3 protein: CASTSRAWGLNYGYTF

D gene: TRBD2
J gene: TRBJ2-2
V gene: TRBV9
clone size: many
CDR3 DNA: TGTGCCAGCAGCGTAGGCGGGGGGAACACCGGGGAGCTGTTTTTT
CDR3 protein: CASSVGGGNTGELFF

D gene: NA
J gene: TRBJ1-3
V gene: TRBV5-1
clone size: many
CDR3 DNA: TGCGCCAGCAGCTTATCCCAGGTCTTTTCCTCTGGAAACACCATATATTTT
CDR3 protein: CASSLSQVFSSGNTIYF

D gene: NA
J gene: TRBJ1-2
V gene: TRBV28
clone size: NA
CDR3 DNA: TGTGCCAGCAGTCCCCCCGGGCCCCAGGATGGCTACACCTTC
CDR3 protein: CASSPPGPQDGYTF

D gene: TRBD1
J gene: TRBJ1-1
V gene: TRBV19
clone size: many
CDR3 DNA: TGTGCCACCACAGACAGGGGCCGATTAAACACTGAAGCTTTCTTT
CDR3 protein: CATTDRGRLNTEAFF

D gene: TRBD1
J gene: TRBJ2-5
V gene: TRBV5-1
clone size: many
CDR3 DNA: TGCGCCAGCAGCTCGGGACAGGGGTTAGAGACCCAGTACTTC
CDR3 protein: CASSSGQGLETQYF

D gene: NA
J gene: TRBJ1-4
V gene: TRBV5-1
clone size: many
CDR3 DNA: TGCGCCAGCAGCTTGGCCGCAGAGCAACAACTGTTTTTT
CDR3 protein: CASSLAAEQQLFF

D gene: NA
J gene: TRBJ1-1
V gene: TRBV20-1
clone size: NA
CDR3 DNA: TGCAGTGCTAGAGATACAGGGTCCACTGAAGCTTTCTTT
CDR3 protein: CSARDTGSTEAFF

D gene: NA
J gene: TRBJ1-1
V gene: TRBV5-4
clone size: many
CDR3 DNA: TGTGCCAGCAGCTTCGAAATGGGGATGAACACTGAAGCTTTCTTT
CDR3 protein: CASSFEMGMNTEAFF

D gene: NA
J gene: TRBJ2-2
V gene: TRBV28
clone size: NA
CDR3 DNA: TGTGCCAGCACCAAGGGCTGGGCCGGGGAGCTGTTTTTT
CDR3 protein: CASTKGWAGELFF

D gene: NA
J gene: TRBJ1-2
V gene: TRBV7-2
clone size: many
CDR3 DNA: TGTGCCAGCAGCCCCGGACAGACCGTTAACTATGGCTACACCTTC
CDR3 protein: CASSPGQTVNYGYTF

D gene: NA
J gene: TRBJ2-3
V gene: TRBV7-2
clone size: many
CDR3 DNA: TGTGCCAGCAGCCGGCGGGCCGAGGTTGATACGCAGTATTTT
CDR3 protein: CASSRRAEVDTQYF

D gene: NA
J gene: TRBJ1-1
V gene: TRBV7-9
clone size: few
CDR3 DNA: TGTGCCAGCAGTTACTGGGAGTACACTGAAGCTTTCTTT
CDR3 protein: CASSYWEYTEAFF

D gene: NA
J gene: TRBJ2-1
V gene: TRBV5-1
clone size: many
CDR3 DNA: TGCGCCAGCAGCCCCCGGGACGGACTCTACAATGAGCAGTTCTTC
CDR3 protein: CASSPRDGLYNEQFF

D gene: TRBD1
J gene: TRBJ1-2
V gene: TRBV12-3/TRBV12-4
clone size: NA
CDR3 DNA: TGTGCCAGCACTCTGACAGGGGGTACCTATGGCTACACCTTC
CDR3 protein: CASTLTGGTYGYTF

D gene: TRBD2
J gene: TRBJ2-5
V gene: TRBV5-4
clone size: NA
CDR3 DNA: TGTGCCAGCAGCTTGATAGCGGGGGATGAGACCCAGTACTTC
CDR3 protein: CASSLIAGDETQYF

D gene: NA
J gene: TRBJ2-5
V gene: TRBV5-3
clone size: NA
CDR3 DNA: TGTGCCACGGGGACCCAAGGGGGAGAGACCCAGTACTTC
CDR3 protein: CATGTQGGETQYF

D gene: NA
J gene: TRBJ1-5
V gene: TRBV3-1
clone size: many
CDR3 DNA: TGTGCCAGCAGCCAAGGAAGGGACCAGCCCCAGCATTTT
CDR3 protein: CASSQGRDQPQHF

D gene: NA
J gene: TRBJ2-7
V gene: TRBV5-1
clone size: many
CDR3 DNA: TGCGCCAGCAGCCCCCCTTCAGGGGCACACGAGCAGTACTTC
CDR3 protein: CASSPPSGAHEQYF

D gene: TRBD2
J gene: TRBJ2-3
V gene: TRBV15
clone size: many
CDR3 DNA: TGTGCCACCAGCAGATACTCTAGCGGGGTCCCAGATACGCAGTATTTT
CDR3 protein: CATSRYSSGVPDTQYF

D gene: NA
J gene: TRBJ2-1
V gene: TRBV7-2
clone size: many
CDR3 DNA: TGTGCCAGCAGCATAAATGGACGCAATGAGCAGTTCTTC
CDR3 protein: CASSINGRNEQFF

D gene: NA
J gene: TRBJ1-2
V gene: TRBV5-4
clone size: many
CDR3 DNA: TGTGCCAGCAGCTTGACGGGACATGGCTACACCTTC
CDR3 protein: CASSLTGHGYTF

D gene: TRBD1
J gene: TRBJ1-1
V gene: TRBV25-1
clone size: many
CDR3 DNA: TGTGCCAGCACCCCGGCGGACAGGGTCACTGAAGCTTTCTTT
CDR3 protein: CASTPADRVTEAFF